This T cell receptor (beta chain) was sequenced for a study of T cell responses to AZD1222 COVID-19 vaccine. General study points: White British donors predominated, females outnumbered males, and clonal diversity was possibly underestimated. Reports say nearly half of spike-specific TCRs go after unmutated variant regions.

TCRdb's copy holds only in-frame clones and misses some; the assay was immunoSEQ multiplex PCR. The sample has around 170,000 clones, approximately 91% seen once. Turning to this clone: Antigen unknown.

The TCR sequence derives from an adult in good health. The sample was peripheral blood, taken on day 0 of AZD1222 vaccination.

This CDR3 reads CASSEFVFSSYEQYF. The CDR3 DNA is TGTGCCAGCAGTGAATTTGTCTTTAGCTCCTACGAGCAGTACTTC. The chain joins TRBV25-1 to TRBJ2-7; D gene uncertain. V lost 1 base, J lost 0 bases, and 10 bases lay in between. Looked up from germline, CDR1 is MGHDK and CDR2 is SYGVNS. The CDR3 has 15 amino acids.